This entry lists 16 T cell receptor beta chains sequenced from one sample in a study of T cells in women clearing cervical HPV infection. Here immunoSEQ multiplex PCR was the method, and the copy in TCRdb shows in-frame clones only, minus some. This sample's table reports roughly 50,000 clones. Sequenced material: blood buffy coat. Every receptor here comes from a woman aged 18 to 75 with a cervical HPV16 infection that either progressed to CIN3+ or cleared (not recorded which).

This clone is classed as medium-sized by frequency. A read error may produce the germline difference seen at one junction end. The read stops 3 residues short of the end of the CDR3; the missing end is completed from the germline J gene. The chain is built from TRBV4-2 and TRBJ2-6; D might be TRBD1 (5 bases). The length of the CDR3 is 14 residues. Germline V gene data show CDR1 as LGHNA and CDR2 as YNFKEQ. CDR3 sequence reads: CASSLGAGANVLTF. The sequenced part of the CDR3 DNA is TGCGCCAGCAGCCTAGGGGCTGGGGCCAACGTC.

On this clone itself: The read halts 3 residues ahead of the CDR3 end, with the missing end drawn from the germline J gene. The V and J genes are TRBV29-1 and TRBJ1-6, with D hard to call. The V gene lost 5 bases and the J gene lost 7 bases, with 15 bases spanning the gap. Germline-derived CDR1 and CDR2 are SQVTM and ANQGSEA. This CDR3 has 14 residues. Here the CDR3 reads CSVRLDGLNSPLHF. The covered CDR3 bases are TGCAGCGTTCGACTGGACGGACTAAATTCACCC.

Notes on this clone: Read sequence stops 3 residues before the CDR3 end, and the germline J gene provides the missing end. The gene calls are TRBV6-2 or TRBV6-3 and TRBJ2-1; the match to TRBD2 covers 11 bases. The CDR3 consists of 15 residues. V lost 6 bases and J lost 9; bases outside the gene matches: 10. The V gene's germline CDR1 is MNHEY and CDR2 SVGEGT. This CDR3 reads CASRHGLAGRSEQFF. Incomplete CDR3 DNA: TGTGCCAGCAGACACGGACTAGCGGGTCGGAGTGAG.

CDR3 sequence: CAWSRQQNQPQHF. The sequenced CDR3 bases are TGTGCCTGGAGTCGACAGCAGAATCAGCCC. The rearrangement uses TRBV30 and TRBJ1-5; D is perhaps TRBD1 (5 bases). The missing CDR3 end, 3 residues past where the read stops, is filled in from the germline J gene. CDR1 GTSNPN and CDR2 SVGIG come from the germline V gene (reference sequence). This CDR3 spans 13 amino acids. V lost 2 bases to trimming and J lost 4 bases, with 9 bases between them.

Worth noting for this clone: From the germline J gene comes the end of the CDR3, since the read stops 3 residues before it. The chain uses TRBV7-8 and TRBJ2-3; D not certain. Germline CDR1 is SGHVS and CDR2 is FQNEAQ. This CDR3 comprises 16 residues. The DNA read from the CDR3 is TGTGCCAGCAGCTTAGAGGTAACATATAGCAATCAGCCG. Amino acid sequence: CASSLEVTYSNQP. The CDR3 reads in full as CASSLEVTYSNQPQYF. The full variable domain, its missing parts supplied by reference TRBV7-8 and TRBJ2-3, is GAGVSQSPRYKVAKRGQDVALRCDPISGHVSLFWYQQALGQGPEFLTYFQNEAQLDKSGLPSDRFFAERPEGSVSTLKIQRTQQEDSAVYLCASSLEVTYSNQPQYFGPGTRLTVL.

With respect to this clone: Read sequence stops 3 residues before the CDR3 end, and the germline J gene provides the missing end. The V gene is TRBV2, the J gene TRBJ2-5; 7 nucleotides agree with TRBD1. The CDR3 length is 15 residues. J lost 2 bases, V lost 0 bases, and 3 bases had no gene match. Germline loops: CDR1 SNHLY, CDR2 FYNNEI. The CDR3 sequence: CASSEAGRGQETQYF. CDR3 DNA (partial): TGTGCCAGCAGTGAAGCGGGCAGGGGGCAAGAGACC.

As concerns this clone: The read gets to within 3 residues of the CDR3 end, and the germline J gene fills in the rest. The V gene is TRBV7-6, the J gene TRBJ2-1, with 9 bases that match TRBD2. This CDR3 has 16 amino acids. Germline lookup yields CDR1 SGHVS and CDR2 FNYEAQ. Losses at the gene ends were 1 base for V and 2 bases for J; bases not matched to a gene: 3. The CDR3 here is CASSLVAGAPYNEQFF. Partial CDR3 DNA: TGTGCCAGCAGCTTAGTAGCGGGAGCCCCCTACAATGAG.

To note about this clone: The sequence runs out 3 residues before the end of the CDR3; the remainder is reconstructed from the germline J gene. The chain has TRBV30 and TRBJ1-1; tentative D call: TRBD1 (6 bases). Deletions cut 3 bases from V and 1 base from J, with 9 bases between. There are 13 residues in the CDR3. Germline V gene lookup returns CDR1 GTSNPN and CDR2 SVGIG (reference sequence). This chain's CDR3 is CAWRAQGNTEAFF. The sequenced CDR3 bases are TGTGCCTGGAGAGCACAGGGGAACACTGAA.

This clone is called medium-sized based on its frequency. The DNA ends 3 residues before the CDR3 does, and the rest of the CDR3 is filled in from the germline J gene. The V and J genes are TRBV28 and TRBJ1-6, with TRBD1 matching 12 bases. Germline CDR1 is MDHEN and CDR2 is SYDVKM. V shed 6 bases and J 8 bases; nucleotides not matched to a gene: 8. This CDR3 is built from 16 residues. CDR3 bases read: TGTGCCAGCAGAAACACCGGGACAGGGGGCGATTCACCC. Translated, it gives CASRNTGTGGDSP. The whole CDR3 is CASRNTGTGGDSPLHF.

A note on this clone: The sequence runs out 3 residues before the end of the CDR3; the remainder is reconstructed from the germline J gene. The rearrangement joins TRBV5-1 to TRBJ2-1; the match to TRBD2 covers 7 bases. This CDR3 contains 16 residues. The V gene's germline CDR1 is SGHRS and CDR2 YFSETQ. V lost 4 bases, J lost 8 bases, and 15 bases stayed unmatched. The chain's CDR3 is CASSHLSGGSSHEQFF. The CDR3 DNA, read in part, is TGCGCCAGCAGCCACCTTAGTGGCGGGAGTTCGCATGAG.

To note about this clone: The read terminates 3 residues before the CDR3 end, so the remaining end is supplied by the germline J gene. The genes are TRBV19 and TRBJ1-3, with a tentative D call TRBD1 (6 bases). The CDR3 has 16 residues. Germline V gives CDR1 LNHDA, CDR2 SQIVND (reference sequence). Trimming removed 0 bases at V and 9 bases at J, with 18 bases between. The DNA read from the CDR3 is TGTGCCAGTAGTATAGATCTATCCGCGGGGGCAGGCACC. Its translation: CASSIDLSAGAGT. The entire CDR3 reads CASSIDLSAGAGTIYF.

In the case of this clone: The observed sequence ends 3 residues before the CDR3 terminus, with the missing tail filled in from the germline J gene. The chain links TRBV19 to TRBJ2-7, with 8 bases matching TRBD1. CDR1 is LNHDA and CDR2 is SQIVND in the germline V gene (reference sequence). CDR3 length: 12 residues. J was trimmed by 3 bases and V by 6 bases; bases with no gene match: 1. Partial CDR3 DNA: TGTGCCAGTAGCGACAGGGGCTACGAG. Translation gives CASSDRGYE. In full, the CDR3 is CASSDRGYEQYF.

Concerning this clone itself: The read stops 3 residues short of the end of the CDR3; the missing end is completed from the germline J gene. The genes are TRBV20-1 and TRBJ2-1; D perhaps matches TRBD1 (6 bases). This CDR3 spans 16 amino acids. Germline loops: CDR1 DFQATT, CDR2 SNEGSKA (reference sequence). Trimming stripped 0 bases from V and 3 bases from J, with 15 bases between. The CDR3 protein is CSARDLVTGNYNEQFF. The CDR3 DNA, read in part, is TGCAGTGCTAGAGATTTAGTAACAGGGAACTACAATGAG.

As concerns this clone: The read ends 3 residues early relative to the CDR3; the germline J gene fills the gap. The chain joins TRBV10-3 to TRBJ2-5; 12 positions match TRBD2. Per germline, CDR1 ENHRY and CDR2 SYGVKD. The CDR3 is 17 amino acids. Trimming took 5 bases from V and 0 from J; bases not matched to a gene: 7. Incomplete CDR3 DNA: TGTGCCATCAGTCGACTAGCGGGGGCCCCGTACCAAGAGACC. Its protein is CAISRLAGAPYQET. The CDR3, in full, reads CAISRLAGAPYQETQYF.

Turning to this clone: The missing CDR3 end, 3 residues past where the read stops, is filled in from the germline J gene. This rearrangement joins TRBV29-1 to TRBJ1-4, with TRBD1 identical over 9 bases. The CDR3 totals 12 residues. V lost 7 bases, J lost 6 bases, and 3 bases stayed unmatched. Germline lookup yields CDR1 SQVTM and CDR2 ANQGSEA. The CDR3 here is CSGTGGHEKLFF. The covered CDR3 bases are TGCAGCGGAACAGGGGGCCATGAAAAA.

Concerning this clone itself: The sequence runs out 3 residues before the end of the CDR3; the remainder is reconstructed from the germline J gene. The chain combines TRBV19 with TRBJ2-6; no clear D gene. This CDR3 is 13 amino acids long. Germline V gene data show CDR1 as LNHDA and CDR2 as SQIVND (reference sequence). The ends were cut back, 8 bases at V and 2 bases at J, with 7 bases in the middle. CDR3 DNA (partial): TGTGCCAGTCGAGGTACTGGGGCCAACGTC. It codes for CASRGTGANV. The CDR3 as a whole reads CASRGTGANVLTF.